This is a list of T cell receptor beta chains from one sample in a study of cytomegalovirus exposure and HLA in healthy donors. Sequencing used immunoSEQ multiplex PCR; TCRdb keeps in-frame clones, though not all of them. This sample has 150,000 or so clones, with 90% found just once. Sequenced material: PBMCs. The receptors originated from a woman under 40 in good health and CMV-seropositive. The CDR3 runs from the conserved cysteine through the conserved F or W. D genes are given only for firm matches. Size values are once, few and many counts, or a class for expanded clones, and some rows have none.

CDR3: CAILEGTGEVNSYTF; DNA: TGTGCCATCCTTGAGGGGACAGGGGAAGTCAATAGCTACACCTTC; V: TRBV2; J: TRBJ1-2; D: TRBD1; size: .
CDR3: CASSQFGQGWYEQYF; DNA: TGTGCCAGCAGCCAATTTGGACAGGGGTGGTACGAGCAGTACTTC; V: TRBV11-2; J: TRBJ2-7; D: TRBD1; size: few
CDR3: CASSPTTGDYGYTF; DNA: TGTGCCAGCTCACCTACAACAGGGGACTATGGCTACACCTTC; V: TRBV18; J: TRBJ1-2; D: TRBD1; size: .
CDR3: CASSLAFHSLLHYGYTF; DNA: TGCGCCAGCAGCTTGGCCTTCCACAGCCTCCTACACTATGGCTACACCTTC; V: TRBV5-1; J: TRBJ1-2; D: .; size: few
CDR3: CASSLGGDRGWTSSYNEQFF; DNA: TGCGCCAGCAGCTTGGGAGGGGACAGGGGGTGGACCAGCTCCTACAATGAGCAGTTCTTC; V: TRBV5-1; J: TRBJ2-1; D: TRBD1; size: .
CDR3: CASSTPLANYNEQFF; DNA: TGTGCCAGCAGCACCCCACTAGCGAATTACAATGAGCAGTTCTTC; V: TRBV7-6; J: TRBJ2-1; D: TRBD2; size: .
CDR3: CASSVSPLAGVPNEQFF; DNA: TGTGCCAGCAGCGTAAGTCCCCTAGCGGGAGTCCCCAATGAGCAGTTCTTC; V: TRBV9; J: TRBJ2-1; D: TRBD2; size: .
CDR3: CASSLARNQPQHF; DNA: TGTGCCAGCAGCTTAGCGAGAAATCAGCCCCAGCATTTT; V: TRBV7-8; J: TRBJ1-5; D: .; size: few
CDR3: CASSASSYEQYF; DNA: TGCGCCAGCAGCGCGAGCTCGTACGAGCAGTACTTC; V: TRBV5-1; J: TRBJ2-7; D: .; size: .
CDR3: CASSADTYGYTF; DNA: TGTGCCAGCAGCGCTGACACGTATGGCTACACCTTC; V: TRBV5-4; J: TRBJ1-2; D: .; size: .
CDR3: CASGFDGQGTHEQFF; DNA: TGTGCTAGTGGTTTTGACGGACAGGGGACCCATGAGCAGTTCTTC; V: TRBV12-5; J: TRBJ2-1; D: TRBD1; size: .
CDR3: CASSATGRERAFF; DNA: TGTGCCAGCAGTGCCACGGGAAGGGAGCGAGCTTTCTTT; V: TRBV6-4; J: TRBJ1-1; D: .; size: .
CDR3: CASSSGGGQPQHF; DNA: TGTGCCAGCAGCTCGGGAGGGGGTCAGCCCCAGCATTTT; V: TRBV5-6; J: TRBJ1-5; D: .; size: .
CDR3: CASSPFPGTEPYEQYF; DNA: TGCGCCAGCAGCCCCTTCCCCGGGACAGAACCGTACGAGCAGTACTTC; V: TRBV5-1; J: TRBJ2-7; D: TRBD1; size: .
CDR3: CASSFNVGRQETQYF; DNA: TGCGCCAGCAGCTTTAATGTGGGGCGGCAAGAGACCCAGTACTTC; V: TRBV5-1; J: TRBJ2-5; D: .; size: once
CDR3: CASIPVWGVYTTDTQYF; DNA: TGTGCCAGTATTCCTGTGTGGGGGGTTTATACTACAGATACGCAGTATTTT; V: TRBV19; J: TRBJ2-3; D: .; size: .
CDR3: CASSSQVGTGELFF; DNA: TGTGCCAGCAGCTCCCAGGTTGGCACCGGGGAGCTGTTTTTT; V: TRBV9; J: TRBJ2-2; D: .; size: .
CDR3: CASSSNPMTGGVYGYTF; DNA: TGTGCCAGCAGTTCCAACCCAATGACAGGGGGGGTGTATGGCTACACCTTC; V: TRBV27; J: TRBJ1-2; D: TRBD1; size: .
CDR3: CASSLRAGELFF; DNA: TGTGCTAGCAGCTTACGCGCCGGGGAGCTGTTTTTT; V: TRBV7-7; J: TRBJ2-2; D: .; size: .
CDR3: CASSVGQREVLTGELFF; DNA: TGTGCCAGCAGCGTAGGCCAGCGGGAGGTTTTAACCGGGGAGCTGTTTTTT; V: TRBV9; J: TRBJ2-2; D: TRBD2; size: .
CDR3: CASSLVAGGYNEQFF; DNA: TGTGCCAGCAGTTTGGTAGCGGGGGGTTACAATGAGCAGTTCTTC; V: TRBV27; J: TRBJ2-1; D: TRBD2; size: .
CDR3: CASSEAGGPLDTQYF; DNA: TGTGCCAGCAGTGAAGCGGGAGGGCCGTTAGATACGCAGTATTTT; V: TRBV25-1; J: TRBJ2-3; D: TRBD2; size: .
CDR3: CASSLGSMGRVEKLFF; DNA: TGTGCCAGCAGCTTAGGATCGATGGGCAGGGTTGAAAAACTGTTTTTT; V: TRBV7-8; J: TRBJ1-4; D: .; size: .
CDR3: CASSLHSTDTQYF; DNA: TGTGCCAGCAGTTTACATAGCACAGATACGCAGTATTTT; V: TRBV27; J: TRBJ2-3; D: .; size: .
CDR3: CASILGQAAYGYTF; DNA: TGTGCCAGCATCCTGGGACAGGCCGCATATGGCTACACCTTC; V: TRBV2; J: TRBJ1-2; D: TRBD1; size: .
CDR3: CASTPDRATYEQYF; DNA: TGTGCCAGCACTCCCGACAGGGCTACCTACGAGCAGTACTTC; V: TRBV28; J: TRBJ2-7; D: TRBD1; size: .
CDR3: CASSLGGQGPYEQYF; DNA: TGTGCCAGCAGCTTAGGGGGACAGGGGCCCTACGAGCAGTACTTC; V: TRBV5-4; J: TRBJ2-7; D: TRBD1; size: .
CDR3: CASSETESGSLSYEQYF; DNA: TGTGCCAGCAGCGAAACTGAAAGCGGGTCGCTCTCCTACGAGCAGTACTTC; V: TRBV5-4; J: TRBJ2-7; D: .; size: .
CDR3: CASTRNRVANQPQHF; DNA: TGTGCCAGCACAAGAAACAGGGTGGCCAATCAGCCCCAGCATTTT; V: TRBV6-6; J: TRBJ1-5; D: .; size: .
CDR3: CASSILGARETQYF; DNA: TGTGCCAGTAGTATTTTGGGGGCAAGGGAGACCCAGTACTTC; V: TRBV19; J: TRBJ2-5; D: .; size: .
CDR3: CASSQEMGLVVGAYEQYF; DNA: TGCGCCAGCAGCCAAGAAATGGGACTAGTGGTGGGTGCCTACGAGCAGTACTTC; V: TRBV4-1; J: TRBJ2-7; D: TRBD2; size: .
CDR3: CASSREQGAGELFF; DNA: TGTGCCAGCAGCCGCGAGCAGGGGGCCGGGGAGCTGTTTTTT; V: TRBV2; J: TRBJ2-2; D: TRBD1; size: .
CDR3: CASSQARNTEAFF; DNA: TGTGCCAGCAGCCAAGCGCGGAACACTGAAGCTTTCTTT; V: TRBV14; J: TRBJ1-1; D: .; size: .
CDR3: CASSLGTTGEQYF; DNA: TGTGCCAGCAGCTTAGGGACAACCGGGGAGCAGTACTTC; V: TRBV7-2; J: TRBJ2-7; D: .; size: .
CDR3: CSVVGLASTDTQYF; DNA: TGCAGCGTTGTCGGCCTAGCGAGCACAGATACGCAGTATTTT; V: TRBV29-1; J: TRBJ2-3; D: .; size: once
CDR3: CASSQELRGISSYNEQFF; DNA: TGCGCCAGCAGCCAAGAATTACGCGGGATATCCTCCTACAATGAGCAGTTCTTC; V: TRBV4-1; J: TRBJ2-1; D: .; size: .
CDR3: CASSKARGGGNEKLFF; DNA: TGTGCCAGCAGCAAAGCGCGAGGCGGAGGTAATGAAAAACTGTTTTTT; V: TRBV21-1; J: TRBJ1-4; D: .; size: once
CDR3: CASSPTTERHSGNTIYF; DNA: TGCGCCAGCAGCCCAACGACAGAGCGCCACTCTGGAAACACCATATATTTT; V: TRBV5-1; J: TRBJ1-3; D: .; size: .
CDR3: CASSLVSPQETQYF; DNA: TGTGCCAGCAGCTTAGTATCCCCTCAAGAGACCCAGTACTTC; V: TRBV7-9; J: TRBJ2-5; D: .; size: .
CDR3: CASSHTGLRRDEQYF; DNA: TGTGCCAGCAGCCATACCGGGTTGAGGAGGGACGAGCAGTACTTC; V: TRBV5-6; J: TRBJ2-7; D: .; size: .
CDR3: CASKGGDTKSSGANVLTF; DNA: TGTGCCAGTAAGGGCGGGGATACAAAAAGCTCTGGGGCCAACGTCCTGACTTTC; V: TRBV19; J: TRBJ2-6; D: .; size: .
CDR3: CASRRDRGGYNEQFF; DNA: TGTGCCAGCAGACGCGACAGGGGGGGGTACAATGAGCAGTTCTTC; V: TRBV6-5; J: TRBJ2-1; D: TRBD1; size: .
CDR3: CASSYVQGYDYGYTF; DNA: TGTGCCAGCAGTTACGTGCAGGGTTACGACTATGGCTACACCTTC; V: TRBV6-6; J: TRBJ1-2; D: .; size: .
CDR3: CATSYPDTSLVNEQFF; DNA: TGTGCCACCAGCTACCCGGACACCAGTTTGGTCAATGAGCAGTTCTTC; V: TRBV15; J: TRBJ2-1; D: .; size: .
CDR3: CSVVSGTSGYNEQFF; DNA: TGCAGCGTAGTAAGCGGGACTAGCGGTTACAATGAGCAGTTCTTC; V: TRBV29-1; J: TRBJ2-1; D: TRBD2; size: .
CDR3: CASSMTGERTEAFF; DNA: TGTGCCAGTAGTATGACAGGGGAGAGAACTGAAGCTTTCTTT; V: TRBV19; J: TRBJ1-1; D: TRBD1; size: .
CDR3: CASSRTLQGNGYTF; DNA: TGTGCCAGCAGTCGAACCCTACAGGGAAATGGCTACACCTTC; V: TRBV28; J: TRBJ1-2; D: .; size: .
CDR3: CASSVDNRANTEAFF; DNA: TGTGCCAGCAGCGTAGACAACAGGGCGAACACTGAAGCTTTCTTT; V: TRBV9; J: TRBJ1-1; D: .; size: .
CDR3: CASSLGGRKSYEQYF; DNA: TGTGCCAGCAGCTTAGGGGGCAGAAAATCCTACGAGCAGTACTTC; V: TRBV7-8; J: TRBJ2-7; D: .; size: .
CDR3: CASSLAQNQPQHF; DNA: TGTGCCAGCAGCTTAGCGCAGAATCAGCCCCAGCATTTT; V: TRBV7-9; J: TRBJ1-5; D: .; size: once
CDR3: CASSLDRGTYGYTF; DNA: TGTGCCAGCAGCTTAGACAGGGGAACCTATGGCTACACCTTC; V: TRBV7-9; J: TRBJ1-2; D: TRBD1; size: .
CDR3: CASSWSRGGNTEAFF; DNA: TGTGCCAGCAGCTGGAGCAGGGGTGGGAACACTGAAGCTTTCTTT; V: TRBV5-6; J: TRBJ1-1; D: .; size: .
CDR3: CASSFGQGSTNEKLFF; DNA: TGCGCCAGCAGCTTTGGACAGGGCTCGACTAATGAAAAACTGTTTTTT; V: TRBV5-1; J: TRBJ1-4; D: TRBD1; size: .
CDR3: CASSTGISFYNEQFF; DNA: TGTGCCAGCAGCACCGGGATTAGCTTCTACAATGAGCAGTTCTTC; V: TRBV5-6; J: TRBJ2-1; D: .; size: .
CDR3: CASSLISVTQSYNEQFF; DNA: TGTGCCAGCAGCTTAATTAGTGTTACCCAATCCTACAATGAGCAGTTCTTC; V: TRBV7-6; J: TRBJ2-1; D: .; size: .
CDR3: CASSFPGGDTEAFF; DNA: TGTGCCAGCAGCTTCCCAGGAGGGGACACTGAAGCTTTCTTT; V: TRBV5-4; J: TRBJ1-1; D: .; size: .
CDR3: CASSLGIVDSNYGYTF; DNA: TGTGCCAGCAGCTTGGGGATAGTGGACAGTAACTATGGCTACACCTTC; V: TRBV5-6; J: TRBJ1-2; D: .; size: .
CDR3: CASTFGGQGGYGYTF; DNA: TGTGCCAGCACGTTCGGGGGACAGGGCGGCTATGGCTACACCTTC; V: TRBV5-5; J: TRBJ1-2; D: TRBD1; size: .
CDR3: CASSVGTGGLDNQPQHF; DNA: TGTGCCAGCTCCGTCGGGACAGGTGGGCTGGACAATCAGCCCCAGCATTTT; V: TRBV18; J: TRBJ1-5; D: TRBD1; size: .
CDR3: CASSLDWGRPYEQYF; DNA: TGTGCCAGCAGCTTAGATTGGGGCAGACCCTACGAGCAGTACTTC; V: TRBV7-9; J: TRBJ2-7; D: .; size: few